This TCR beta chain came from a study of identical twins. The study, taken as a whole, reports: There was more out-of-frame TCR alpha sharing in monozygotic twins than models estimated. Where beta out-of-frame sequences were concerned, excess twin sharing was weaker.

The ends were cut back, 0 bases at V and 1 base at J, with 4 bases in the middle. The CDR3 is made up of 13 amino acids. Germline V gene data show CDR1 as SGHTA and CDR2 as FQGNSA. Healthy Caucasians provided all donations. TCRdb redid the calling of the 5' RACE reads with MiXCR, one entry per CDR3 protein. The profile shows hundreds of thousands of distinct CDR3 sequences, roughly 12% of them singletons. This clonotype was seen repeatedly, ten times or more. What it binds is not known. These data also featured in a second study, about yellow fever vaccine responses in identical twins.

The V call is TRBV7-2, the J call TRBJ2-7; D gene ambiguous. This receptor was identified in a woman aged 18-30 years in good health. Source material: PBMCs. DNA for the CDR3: TGTGCCAGCAGCTTAGCCTATTCCTACGAGCAGTACTTC. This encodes CASSLAYSYEQYF.